This TCR beta chain was observed in a study of cytomegalovirus exposure and HLA in healthy donors. Study-level findings and limits: Roughly uniform sequencing depth across donors was assumed, possibly incorrectly. Based on reports, TCR beta sequences accurately predicted HLA-A and HLA-B alleles for most subjects. A previous analysis found most TCR beta V segments productive roughly 90% or roughly 30% of the time. A later analysis by the authors found several of the most significant clusters apparently linked to common viral pathogens.

It was with 60 Vbeta and 13 Jbeta primers that the PCR ran. TCRdb keeps only in-frame clones here, not all; method: immunoSEQ multiplex PCR. The sample carries about 94,000 clones, approximately 72% recorded once. The V gene's germline CDR1 is LGHNA and CDR2 YSLEER. The V and J ends lost 0 bases and 2 bases respectively, with 8 bases between them. CDR3 length: 14 amino acids. Note on this clone: Its matching antigen is unknown.

The specimen was PBMCs. The chain couples TRBV4-3 to TRBJ2-7; no reliable D call. This receptor was taken from a man aged 35-49 years in good health and CMV-seropositive. CDR3 bases: TGCGCCAGCAGCCAAGATCTGGCCGCCTACGAGCAGTACTTC. As protein: CASSQDLAAYEQYF.